Listed here are 5 T cell receptor beta chains from one sample, sequenced in a study of T cell repertoires in cytomegalovirus infection (dated 2019 in TCRdb). For sequencing, an Illumina HiSeq 1500 was employed. The public sequencing data were trimmed at Q25 with fastp and processed into clonotypes with MiXCR by TCRdb, which kept only in-frame beta chains. Each CDR3 protein gets just one entry, which takes the most common genes and DNA from the rows behind it. This sample comprises about 330,000 distinct CDR3 sequences, approximately 9.5% of them detected only once. The ten largest clones take up 3.5% to 4.5% of the sample. Sample: PBMCs. These receptors originate from a human donor in good health (CMV status not recorded). Some clones in this sample may be carry-over from other donors' samples.

This clonotype has ten or more counts. The V and J genes are TRBV20-1 and TRBJ1-6; D perhaps matches TRBD1 (5 bases). This CDR3 contains 19 residues. Trimming stripped 0 bases from V and 3 bases from J, with 21 bases between. CDR1 is DFQATT, CDR2 SNEGSKA, per germline (reference sequence). CDR3 region: CSARDQLLGTRIYNSPLHF. The CDR3 coding sequence is TGCAGTGCTAGAGACCAATTGCTCGGGACGAGGATCTATAATTCACCCCTCCACTTT.

This clonotype was observed a handful of times. The chain joins TRBV28 to TRBJ2-7; TRBD2 matches 7 bases. Germline V gene data show CDR1 as MDHEN and CDR2 as SYDVKM. The junction had 14 bases not matched to a gene; V was cut back by 10 bases and J by 2 bases. CDR3 size: 15 residues. CDR3 sequence: CATLRGGGSPYEQYF. The DNA of the CDR3 is TGTGCCACGCTAAGAGGTGGCGGGAGCCCCTACGAGCAGTACTTC.

The sample holds a few counts of this clonotype. The V call is TRBV19, the J call TRBJ1-5; D not certain. With 8 bases removed from V and 1 base from J, the gap between germline ends came to 15 bases. There are 15 residues in the CDR3. Germline-derived CDR1 and CDR2 are LNHDA and SQIVND (reference sequence). In DNA, the CDR3 is TGTGCCAGTTGGGCGGGGTTAGGGAGCAATCAGCCCCAGCATTTT. The encoded protein is CASWAGLGSNQPQHF.

This clonotype was seen ten or more times. This chain links TRBV7-6 with TRBJ1-3; D may be TRBD1 (6 bases). Trimming left V 4 bases short and J 4 bases short, with 17 bases between. The germline V gene has CDR1 SGHVS and CDR2 FNYEAQ. The CDR3 sequence is 16 residues long. Written as DNA, the CDR3 is TGTGCCAGCAGCTCCCAGGGGCCCGGCAGGGGAAACACCATATATTTT. Amino acids: CASSSQGPGRGNTIYF.

The chain recombines TRBV28 with TRBJ1-5; D unresolved. Trimming cost V 6 bases and J 2 bases, with 14 bases left between them. Germline CDR1 and CDR2: MDHEN and SYDVKM. There are 15 residues in the CDR3. Here the CDR3 reads CASSSGSTGNQPQHF. CDR3 nucleotide sequence: TGTGCCAGCAGCTCGGGGTCGACCGGCAATCAGCCCCAGCATTTT.